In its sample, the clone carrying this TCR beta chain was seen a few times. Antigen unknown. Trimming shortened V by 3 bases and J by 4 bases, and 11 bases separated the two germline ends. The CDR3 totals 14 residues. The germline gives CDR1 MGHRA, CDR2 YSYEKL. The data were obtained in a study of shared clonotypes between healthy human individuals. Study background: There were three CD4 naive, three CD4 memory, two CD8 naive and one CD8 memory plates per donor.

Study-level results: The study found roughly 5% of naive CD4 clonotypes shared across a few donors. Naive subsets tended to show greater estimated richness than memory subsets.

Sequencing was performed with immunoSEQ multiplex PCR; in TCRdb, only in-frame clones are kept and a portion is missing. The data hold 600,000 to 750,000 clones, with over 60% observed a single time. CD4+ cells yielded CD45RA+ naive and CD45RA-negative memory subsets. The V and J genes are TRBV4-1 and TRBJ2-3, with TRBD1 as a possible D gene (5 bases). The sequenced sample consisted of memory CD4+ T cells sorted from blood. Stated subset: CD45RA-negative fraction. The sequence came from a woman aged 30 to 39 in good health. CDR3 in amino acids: CASSHQGSPDTQYF. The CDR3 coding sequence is TGCGCCAGCAGCCATCAGGGTTCGCCAGATACGCAGTATTTT.